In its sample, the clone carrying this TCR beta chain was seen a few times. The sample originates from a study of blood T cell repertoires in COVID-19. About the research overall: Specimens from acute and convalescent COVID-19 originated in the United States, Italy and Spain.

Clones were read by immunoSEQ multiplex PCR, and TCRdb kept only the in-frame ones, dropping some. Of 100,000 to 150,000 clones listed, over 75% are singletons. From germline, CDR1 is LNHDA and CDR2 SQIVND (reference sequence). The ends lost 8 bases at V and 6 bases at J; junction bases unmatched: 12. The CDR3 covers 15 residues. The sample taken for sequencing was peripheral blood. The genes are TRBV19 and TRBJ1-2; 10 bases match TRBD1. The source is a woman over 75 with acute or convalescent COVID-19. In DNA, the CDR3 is TGTGCCAGTGCCGGGACAGGGGCCGGGGAGAATGGCTACACCTTC. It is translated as CASAGTGAGENGYTF.